These 15 T cell receptor beta chains came from one sample sequenced in a study of monozygotic twins with cystic fibrosis. TCRdb keeps only in-frame clones here, not all; method: immunoSEQ multiplex PCR. The data hold 25,000 to 30,000 clones, with about 82% observed a single time. Material: blood. These receptors were taken from a girl aged 2-9 years with cystic fibrosis.

This chain connects TRBV6-5 to TRBJ1-1, with D unresolved. Germline CDR1 MNHEY, CDR2 SVGAGI. The germline V and J ends were trimmed by 6 bases and 9 bases, with 11 bases remaining between them. The CDR3 runs to 11 residues. The CDR3 nucleotides read TGTGCCAGCAGCGACGGACCAAAAGCTTTCTTT. It is translated as CASSDGPKAFF.

The chain links TRBV5-4 to TRBJ2-3, with D unresolved. Germline values: CDR1 SGHNT, CDR2 YYREEE (reference sequence). Trimming pared 0 bases from V and 4 bases from J, leaving 0 bases between. The CDR3 is 11 amino acids. The chain's CDR3 is CASSLADTQYF. The CDR3 DNA follows: TGTGCCAGCAGCTTGGCAGATACGCAGTATTTT.

The rearrangement uses TRBV2 and TRBJ1-1; D is ambiguous. The CDR3 is 15 amino acids. The V and J ends lost 1 base and 5 bases respectively, with 14 bases between them. The germline V gene has CDR1 SNHLY and CDR2 FYNNEI. This CDR3 reads CASSEVRHRETEAFF. The DNA of the CDR3 is TGTGCCAGCAGTGAAGTGAGACACCGAGAGACTGAAGCTTTCTTT.

The chain is built from TRBV28 and TRBJ1-2; 7 nucleotides line up with TRBD1. The CDR3 extends over 14 amino acids. Germline-derived CDR1 and CDR2 are MDHEN and SYDVKM. V was pared by 2 bases and J by 4 bases, with 4 bases of the junction left unmatched. The CDR3 sequence: CASSLGRGSYGYTF. The CDR3 DNA is TGTGCCAGCAGTTTAGGCAGGGGGTCCTATGGCTACACCTTC.

The CDR3 here is CAWSVGVGDTEAFF. CDR3 sequence (DNA): TGTGCCTGGAGTGTGGGGGTCGGGGACACTGAAGCTTTCTTT. V is TRBV30 and J is TRBJ1-1, with a tentative D call TRBD1 (5 bases). This CDR3 spans 14 amino acids. Germline values: CDR1 GTSNPN, CDR2 SVGIG (reference sequence). V shed 0 bases and J shed 3 bases, with 11 bases lying between them.

V is TRBV5-1 and J is TRBJ2-1; 7 bases are shared with TRBD1. Germline V gene sequence: CDR1 SGHRS, CDR2 YFSETQ. The CDR3 is 16 residues long. Trimming cost V 5 bases and J 4 bases; bases outside gene matches: 12. The CDR3 nucleotides are TGCGCCAGCAGTCCTTCCGGGACAGTCCATTACAATGAGCAGTTCTTC. Translated: CASSPSGTVHYNEQFF.

The chain is built from TRBV27 and TRBJ2-7; 7 nucleotides match TRBD1. The germline V gene encodes CDR1 MNHEY and CDR2 SMNVEV (reference sequence). The CDR3 has 13 residues. With V trimmed by 5 bases and J by 2 bases, 3 bases remained unmatched. The CDR3 spells CASSPGTAYEQYF. CDR3 DNA sequence: TGTGCCAGCAGTCCCGGGACAGCCTACGAGCAGTACTTC.

This chain joins TRBV9 and TRBJ1-5, with 10 bases aligning to TRBD1. The CDR3 runs 15 residues. In germline, CDR1 is SGDLS, CDR2 YYNGEE. Trimming took 3 bases from V and 5 from J; bases not matched to a gene: 5. CDR3 residues: CASSEGTGVHQPQHF. In DNA form, the CDR3 reads TGTGCCAGCAGCGAAGGGACAGGGGTTCATCAGCCCCAGCATTTT.

This chain joins TRBV5-4 and TRBJ2-6, with D hard to call. V lost 0 bases and J lost 0, with 7 bases in between. This CDR3 has 16 amino acids. Germline V gives CDR1 SGHNT, CDR2 YYREEE (reference sequence). The CDR3, as DNA: TGTGCCAGCAGCTTGGCGGAGCACTCTGGGGCCAACGTCCTGACTTTC. Its protein is CASSLAEHSGANVLTF.

V usage is TRBV25-1 and J usage is TRBJ1-1; D is perhaps TRBD1 (5 bases). The ends were cut back, 5 bases at V and 1 base at J, with 8 bases in the middle. Germline values: CDR1 MGHDK, CDR2 SYGVNS. This CDR3 contains 13 residues. The CDR3 is CASSLGQNTEAFF. DNA for the CDR3: TGTGCCAGCAGTTTAGGACAGAACACTGAAGCTTTCTTT.

This sequence joins TRBV9 and TRBJ1-5; 10 bases match TRBD1. This CDR3 region has 17 residues. Trimming at V came to 4 bases and at J to 5 bases, leaving 12 bases not matched to a gene. The germline CDR1 and CDR2 sequences are SGDLS and YYNGEE. DNA for the CDR3: TGTGCCAGCAGCACAGATTCGGGGACAGGGGTTCATCAGCCCCAGCATTTT. It translates to CASSTDSGTGVHQPQHF.

This chain uses TRBV19 with TRBJ1-4; D call uncertain. Germline CDR1 and CDR2: LNHDA and SQIVND (reference sequence). V was clipped by 5 bases and J by 3 bases, with 7 bases between them. There are 13 residues in the CDR3. The DNA for the CDR3 is TGTGCCAGTAGTCCCCATGCTAATGAAAAACTGTTTTTT. Amino acids: CASSPHANEKLFF.

The rearrangement joins TRBV28 to TRBJ1-2, with D perhaps matching TRBD1 (5 bases). This CDR3 has 12 residues. Germline V gene sequence: CDR1 MDHEN, CDR2 SYDVKM. Trimming removed 6 bases at V and 8 bases at J, with 13 bases between. The CDR3 nucleotides read TGTGCCAGCAGCGGGGCATTCGAAGGCTACACCTTC. It specifies CASSGAFEGYTF.

This clone was detected once. The chain employs TRBV2 and TRBJ2-5, with D possibly TRBD1 on 7 matching bases. Germline V CDR1 and CDR2: SNHLY, FYNNEI. This CDR3 spans 12 amino acids. Trimming cost V 10 bases and J 6 bases, with 15 bases left between them. CDR3 in DNA: TGTGCCACCCCAGGAGGGGGCCAGACCCAGTACTTC. Its translation: CATPGGGQTQYF.

A few counts support this clone. The chain joins TRBV29-1 to TRBJ1-1, with D tentatively TRBD1 (5 bases). CDR1 and CDR2 (germline): SQVTM, ANQGSEA. V dropped 2 bases and J dropped 10 bases, with 11 bases sitting between them. The CDR3 covers 11 residues. CDR3 protein: CSVESGSTAFF. CDR3 in DNA: TGCAGCGTTGAATCAGGGAGCACAGCTTTCTTT. The whole variable domain, filled in from reference TRBV29-1 and TRBJ1-1, reads SAVISQKPSRDICQRGTSLTIQCQVDSQVTMMFWYRQQPGQSLTLIATANQGSEATYESGFVIDKFPISRPNLTFSTLTVSNMSPEDSSIYLCSVESGSTAFFGQGTRLTVV.